The 32 T cell receptor beta chains listed next were all sequenced from one sample in a study of blood T cell repertoires in COVID-19. Some clones are missing from TCRdb's copy, which holds only in-frame ones; the method was immunoSEQ multiplex PCR. This repertoire shows 200,000 or so clones, about 80% found once; its top ten account for 13% to 15%. The sample taken for sequencing was peripheral blood. The receptor source for this set is a man aged 25 to 45 with active or convalescent COVID-19.

This chain joins TRBV18 and TRBJ2-5, with D tentatively TRBD2 (6 bases). Germline V gene lookup returns CDR1 KGHSH and CDR2 LQKENI. This CDR3 spans 17 amino acids. The V end lost 0 bases, the J end lost 0 bases, and 14 bases lay between the germline ends. The DNA of the CDR3 is TGTGCCAGCTCACCACCCGGTCAAGGAGGGTACCAAGAGACCCAGTACTTC. It specifies CASSPPGQGGYQETQYF.

The rearrangement joins TRBV5-8 to TRBJ2-3, with no clear D. CDR1 SGHTS and CDR2 YDEGEE come from the germline V gene. This CDR3 is built from 19 residues. V gave up 0 bases and J gave up 2 bases, with 22 bases separating them. The CDR3 DNA reads as TGTGCCAGCAGCTTGGCCACGGGTGCTAGTCCGCACGACACAGATACGCAGTATTTT. Translated, it gives CASSLATGASPHDTDTQYF.

This chain links TRBV29-1 with TRBJ1-1; tentatively, D is TRBD1 (5 bases). There are 14 residues in the CDR3. The germline V gene encodes CDR1 SQVTM and CDR2 ANQGSEA. Trimming removed 4 bases from V and 1 base from J, with 13 bases in between. The DNA of the CDR3 is TGCAGCGTTGGACCGGGACTTAGGAACACTGAAGCTTTCTTT. Its protein product is CSVGPGLRNTEAFF. Full variable domain (rest looked up from reference TRBV29-1 and TRBJ1-1): SAVISQKPSRDICQRGTSLTIQCQVDSQVTMMFWYRQQPGQSLTLIATANQGSEATYESGFVIDKFPISRPNLTFSTLTVSNMSPEDSSIYLCSVGPGLRNTEAFFGQGTRLTVV.

This clone was seen a few times. V gene TRBV6-6 combines with J gene TRBJ1-1; D is uncertain. Deletions cut 0 bases from V and 4 bases from J, with 15 bases between. The germline CDR1 and CDR2 sequences are MNHNY and SVGAGI (reference sequence). The CDR3 runs to 16 residues. CDR3 residues: CASSYSAGMAVTEAFF. Here the CDR3 DNA reads TGTGCCAGCAGTTACTCGGCGGGGATGGCGGTCACTGAAGCTTTCTTT.

The chain combines TRBV7-9 with TRBJ2-7; weak D call: TRBD2 (5 bases). This CDR3 spans 14 amino acids. Germline V lookup: CDR1 SEHNR, CDR2 FQNEAQ (reference sequence). V was pared by 0 bases and J by 5 bases, with 11 bases between. The DNA for the CDR3 is TGTGCCAGCAGCTTAGCGAGGGCCCAGAACGAGCAGTACTTC. Translating it yields CASSLARAQNEQYF.

In this sample, this clone turned up a few times. The chain links TRBV18 to TRBJ2-2; TRBD1 matches 8 bases. Germline V CDR1 and CDR2: KGHSH, LQKENI. The V and J ends lost 2 bases and 0 bases, in that order; junction bases with no gene match: 14. The CDR3 consists of 20 residues. CDR3 amino acids: CASSPFAADRATPNTGELFF. The CDR3 coding sequence is TGTGCCAGCTCACCATTCGCGGCGGACAGGGCTACCCCGAACACCGGGGAGCTGTTTTTT.

The chain couples TRBV12-3 or TRBV12-4 to TRBJ1-2; D unclear. The germline V and J ends were trimmed by 8 bases and 4 bases, with 11 bases remaining between them. The CDR3 has 12 amino acids. CDR3 sequence: CASGERSYGYTF. The DNA for the CDR3 is TGTGCCAGCGGGGAGAGAAGCTATGGCTACACCTTC.

This chain links TRBV4-1 with TRBJ1-2, with TRBD1 matching over 9 bases. Trimming at V came to 4 bases and at J to 9 bases, leaving 9 bases not matched to a gene. Germline CDR1 is MGHRA and CDR2 is YSYEKL. The CDR3 sequence is 14 residues long. For the CDR3, the DNA is TGCGCCAGCAGCCTACTAACAGGGGGCGAACGCTACACCTTC. It translates to CASSLLTGGERYTF.

As to this clone: The same CDR3 can be traced to other DNA sequences in this sample. This chain uses TRBV5-1 with TRBJ2-1, with D possibly TRBD2 on 6 matching bases. The V gene lost 0 bases and the J gene lost 7 bases, with 8 bases spanning the gap. Germline-derived CDR1 and CDR2 are SGHRS and YFSETQ. The CDR3 has 13 residues. CDR3 residues: CASSLVAENEQFF. The CDR3 bases are TGCGCCAGCAGCTTGGTAGCGGAAAATGAGCAGTTCTTC.

The rearrangement links TRBV5-6 to TRBJ1-3; the D gene is possibly TRBD1 (5 bases). Germline assignment: CDR1 SGHDT and CDR2 YYEEEE. The CDR3 has 15 amino acids. V was clipped by 0 bases and J by 2 bases, with 9 bases between them. The CDR3 DNA follows: TGTGCCAGCAGCTTGGGATCAGGGACTGGAAACACCATATATTTT. This translates into CASSLGSGTGNTIYF.

V and J are TRBV27 and TRBJ1-1; no clear D gene. The V gene's germline CDR1 is MNHEY and CDR2 SMNVEV (reference sequence). The CDR3 has 15 residues. V lost 4 bases to trimming and J lost 2 bases, with 14 bases between them. The CDR3 region has the DNA TGTGCCAGCAGTTCGATAACAGCCTTAAACACTGAAGCTTTCTTT. Its translation is CASSSITALNTEAFF.

CDR3 nucleotide sequence: TGTGCCAGCAGTGAATTGGAAGGAGACGGCAATCAGCCCCAGCATTTT. As protein: CASSELEGDGNQPQHF. The genes are TRBV2 and TRBJ1-5; D is undetermined. The CDR3 is 16 amino acids. Trimming cost V 2 bases and J 2 bases, with 13 bases left between them. Per germline, CDR1 SNHLY and CDR2 FYNNEI.

The rearrangement links TRBV29-1 to TRBJ1-2, with 8 nucleotides matching TRBD1. The CDR3 covers 13 residues. The V and J ends lost 2 bases and 4 bases, in that order; junction bases with no gene match: 3. Looked up from germline, CDR1 is SQVTM and CDR2 is ANQGSEA. The CDR3 is CSVESGGGYGYTF. The DNA of the CDR3 is TGCAGCGTTGAATCAGGGGGCGGCTATGGCTACACCTTC.

The chain couples TRBV5-8 to TRBJ2-5; weak D call: TRBD2 (7 bases). CDR3 length: 15 residues. The germline gives CDR1 SGHTS, CDR2 YDEGEE. Between the trimmed V and J ends, which lost 0 bases and 5 bases, there was a span of 14 bases. The CDR3 DNA reads TGTGCCAGCAGCTTGGCCTGGGGGGGCCGGGAGACCCAGTACTTC. It yields the protein CASSLAWGGRETQYF. Using reference TRBV5-8 and TRBJ2-5 for the parts outside the CDR3, the full variable domain is EAGVTQSPTHLIKTRGQQATLRCSPISGHTSVYWYQQALGLGLQFLLWYDEGEERNRGNFPPRFSGRQFPNYSSELNVNALELEDSALYLCASSLAWGGRETQYFGPGTRLLVL.

The V call is TRBV12-5, the J call TRBJ1-2; TRBD1 is a possible D gene (6 bases). The germline V and J ends were trimmed by 4 bases and 7 bases, with 13 bases remaining between them. The CDR3 has 13 amino acids. Looked up from germline, CDR1 is LGHNT and CDR2 is FRNRAP. The CDR3 sequence is CASGYGGAGGYTF. The CDR3 DNA sequence: TGTGCTAGTGGTTATGGGGGGGCTGGTGGCTACACCTTC.

This chain connects TRBV5-1 to TRBJ2-2, with 7 bases that match TRBD2. The CDR3 is 18 amino acids. Germline CDR1 is SGHRS and CDR2 is YFSETQ. J was trimmed by 0 bases and V by 4 bases; bases with no gene match: 12. The DNA for the CDR3 is TGCGCCAGCAGCAGGACTAGAGGGGAAGCGTCGAACACCGGGGAGCTGTTTTTT. As protein: CASSRTRGEASNTGELFF.

This chain connects TRBV29-1 to TRBJ1-2; 7 bases align to TRBD1. Per germline, CDR1 SQVTM and CDR2 ANQGSEA. This CDR3 is 10 amino acids long. With V trimmed by 4 bases and J by 7 bases, 0 bases remained unmatched. The CDR3 protein is CSVGQGGYTF. The CDR3 region has the DNA TGCAGCGTTGGACAGGGTGGCTACACCTTC.

The J gene is TRBJ1-4, the V gene TRBV19, with D uncertain. Germline V gives CDR1 LNHDA, CDR2 SQIVND (reference sequence). V lost 3 bases and J 8 bases, leaving 13 bases between the germline ends. The length of the CDR3 is 14 residues. CDR3 residues: CASSIAALEEKLFF. CDR3 coding DNA: TGTGCCAGTAGTATCGCTGCCTTAGAAGAAAAACTGTTTTTT.

The chain is built from TRBV6-1 and TRBJ1-6; tentatively, D is TRBD1 (6 bases). CDR1 is MNHNS and CDR2 is SASEGT in the germline V gene. CDR3 size: 15 residues. V lost 3 bases and J 9 bases, leaving 15 bases between the germline ends. CDR3 bases: TGTGCCAGCAGTGACCCACGGGGGGCAGCTTCACCCCTCCACTTT. It codes for CASSDPRGAASPLHF.

This rearrangement joins TRBV21-1 to TRBJ2-7; whether TRBD2, the table's D call, matches the DNA was not checked. TRBV21-1 is a recognized pseudogene. The CDR3 covers 16 residues. The CDR3 loop is CASSKFSLTSTNEQYF. The CDR3 DNA reads as TGTGCCAGCAGCAAATTTTCCCTGACTAGCACGAACGAGCAGTACTTC.

V usage is TRBV27 and J usage is TRBJ2-5, with D possibly being TRBD1 (6 bases). The germline V and J ends were trimmed by 6 bases and 4 bases, with 27 bases remaining between them. The CDR3 extends over 18 amino acids. Germline V gene data show CDR1 as MNHEY and CDR2 as SMNVEV (reference sequence). CDR3 sequence reads: CASRGPRPGGGYRETQYF. The CDR3 coding sequence is TGTGCCAGCAGGGGACCCCGTCCTGGGGGCGGTTATAGAGAGACCCAGTACTTC.

This clone was seen only a few times. V is TRBV10-3 and J is TRBJ1-5; no definite D call. V lost 5 bases to trimming and J lost 0 bases, with 8 bases between them. The CDR3 covers 14 residues. Germline V CDR1 and CDR2: ENHRY, SYGVKD. The CDR3 sequence is CAISPGDSNQPQHF. The CDR3 DNA follows: TGTGCCATCAGTCCCGGGGATAGCAATCAGCCCCAGCATTTT.

The rearrangement joins TRBV19 to TRBJ1-1; D ambiguous. CDR1 LNHDA and CDR2 SQIVND come from the germline V gene (reference sequence). V dropped 6 bases and J dropped 2 bases, with 13 bases sitting between them. The CDR3 has 14 amino acids. The CDR3 spells CASRYERANTEAFF. The CDR3 DNA reads TGTGCCAGTAGATATGAGAGGGCTAACACTGAAGCTTTCTTT. The whole variable domain, filled in from reference TRBV19 and TRBJ1-1, reads DGGITQSPKYLFRKEGQNVTLSCEQNLNHDAMYWYRQDPGQGLRLIYYSQIVNDFQKGDIAEGYSVSREKKESFPLTVTSAQKNPTAFYLCASRYERANTEAFFGQGTRLTVV.

The genes are TRBV4-2 and TRBJ2-3; 7 positions agree with TRBD2. The CDR3 is 16 amino acids. Germline V CDR1 and CDR2: LGHNA, YNFKEQ. With 2 bases clipped from V and 2 bases from J, the junction kept 7 bases outside the gene matches. The CDR3, as DNA: TGTGCCAGCAGCCAACCGGAACGGGACTACACAGATACGCAGTATTTT. Translated, it gives CASSQPERDYTDTQYF.

V gene TRBV7-8 combines with J gene TRBJ1-2, with TRBD1 identical over 7 bases. CDR3 length: 17 amino acids. Germline V gene lookup returns CDR1 SGHVS and CDR2 FQNEAQ. J was trimmed by 2 bases and V by 5 bases; bases with no gene match: 14. The CDR3 is CASSPDFVGTVNYGYTF. The CDR3 nucleotides read TGTGCCAGCAGCCCGGACTTCGTCGGGACAGTCAACTATGGCTACACCTTC.

The V call is TRBV5-4, the J call TRBJ2-7; 7 nucleotides match TRBD2. The ends lost 0 bases at V and 7 bases at J; junction bases unmatched: 13. The length of the CDR3 is 16 residues. Germline V lookup: CDR1 SGHNT, CDR2 YYREEE (reference sequence). The chain's CDR3 is CASSLGVGGGEREQYV. The DNA for the CDR3 is TGTGCCAGCAGCTTGGGAGTAGGCGGGGGTGAAAGGGAGCAGTACGTC.

Remarks on this clone: The same CDR3 arises from other DNA sequences in this sample as well. CDR3 nucleotides: TGTGCCAGCAGTTATAGCGGGGACACCGGGGAGCTGTTTTTT. As protein: CASSYSGDTGELFF. This sequence joins TRBV6-5 and TRBJ2-2; 8 nucleotides align to TRBD2. Germline values: CDR1 MNHEY, CDR2 SVGAGI. Germline trimming cut 3 bases from V and 3 bases from J; bases unmatched to any gene: 0. This CDR3 contains 14 residues.

V gene TRBV6-2 or TRBV6-3 combines with J gene TRBJ1-1, with 8 bases identical to TRBD1. The ends lost 4 bases at V and 5 bases at J; junction bases unmatched: 9. The CDR3 runs to 15 residues. Germline CDR1 reads MNHEY; CDR2 reads SVGEGT. In nucleotides, the CDR3 is TGTGCCAGCAGTTCGGACAGGGATAGGAGAACTGAAGCTTTCTTT. Its translation is CASSSDRDRRTEAFF.

The V gene is TRBV6-5, the J gene TRBJ1-1, with unresolved D. The length of the CDR3 is 13 residues. Trimming removed 6 bases from V and 4 bases from J, with 12 bases in between. Germline V gene sequence: CDR1 MNHEY, CDR2 SVGAGI. The CDR3 DNA reads TGTGCCAGCAGGGGTCAGGCAGGCACTGAAGCTTTCTTT. It specifies CASRGQAGTEAFF.

The chain recombines TRBV6-5 with TRBJ1-1, with 7 bases matching TRBD1. Looked up from germline, CDR1 is MNHEY and CDR2 is SVGAGI. V dropped 4 bases and J dropped 5; count of bases not matched to a gene: 7. The CDR3 is 14 amino acids. CDR3 protein: CASSSPSGGTEAFF. The CDR3 bases are TGTGCCAGCAGTTCCCCGTCAGGGGGGACTGAAGCTTTCTTT.

The gene calls are TRBV3-1 (or the pseudogene TRBV3-2) and TRBJ2-3, with D unclear. Trimming pared 4 bases from V and 2 bases from J, leaving 7 bases between. Germline lookup yields CDR1 LGHDT and CDR2 YNNKEL (reference sequence). There are 13 residues in the CDR3. The CDR3 loop is CASSPRVTDTQYF. CDR3 coding DNA: TGTGCCAGCAGCCCCCGAGTCACAGATACGCAGTATTTT.

The genes are TRBV27 and TRBJ2-2; 9 nucleotides agree with TRBD1. The CDR3 runs to 18 residues. V gave up 4 bases and J gave up 0 bases; unmatched junction bases: 9. The V gene's germline CDR1 is MNHEY and CDR2 SMNVEV (reference sequence). The CDR3 region has the DNA TGTGCCAGCAGTTCGGGGGACAGGGTCTTTACGAACACCGGGGAGCTGTTTTTT. Translating it yields CASSSGDRVFTNTGELFF.